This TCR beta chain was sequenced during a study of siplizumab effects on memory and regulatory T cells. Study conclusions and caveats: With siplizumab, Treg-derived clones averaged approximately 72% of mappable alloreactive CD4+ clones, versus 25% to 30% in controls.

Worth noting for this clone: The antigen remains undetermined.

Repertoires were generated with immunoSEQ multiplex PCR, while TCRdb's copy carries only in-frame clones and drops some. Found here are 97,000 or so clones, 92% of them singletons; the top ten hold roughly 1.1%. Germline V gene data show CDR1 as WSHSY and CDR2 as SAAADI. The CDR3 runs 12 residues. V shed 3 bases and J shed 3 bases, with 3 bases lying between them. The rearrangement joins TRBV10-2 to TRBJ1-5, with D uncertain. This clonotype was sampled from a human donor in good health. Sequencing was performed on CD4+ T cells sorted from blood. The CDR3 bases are TGCGCCAGCAGTGAATCCAATCAGCCCCAGCATTTT. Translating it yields CASSESNQPQHF.